The 5 T cell receptor beta chains in this list originate from one sample, sequenced in a study of shared clonotypes between healthy human individuals. Measured with immunoSEQ multiplex PCR; TCRdb has only the in-frame clones, and not every one. The top ten clones hold 0.37% of a sample with under 2.5 million clones, just under 95% of them seen once. Sequenced: naive CD4+ T cells from PBMCs. Sample subset: CD45RA+ positively selected. These TCRs come from a man between 18 and 35 years old in good health. Some clones in this sample may be carry-over from other donors' samples.

On this clone itself: Other DNA sequences from this sample encode an identical CDR3 as well. This chain joins TRBV5-1 and TRBJ1-1; D not resolved. This CDR3 has 14 amino acids. CDR1 is SGHRS, CDR2 YFSETQ, per germline. The V end was cut by 0 bases, the J end by 2 bases, with 8 bases between. The CDR3 DNA follows: TGCGCCAGCAGCTTGGTCCCAGGAAACACTGAAGCTTTCTTT. It is translated as CASSLVPGNTEAFF.

J is TRBJ2-1 and V is TRBV7-6, with TRBD1 matching 7 bases. V was pared by 5 bases and J by 6 bases, with 10 bases of the junction left unmatched. CDR1 SGHVS and CDR2 FNYEAQ come from the germline V gene. The CDR3 is made up of 15 amino acids. Written as DNA, the CDR3 is TGTGCCAGCAGCAATCCGGGACAGAGCTTCAATGAGCAGTTCTTC. Its protein product is CASSNPGQSFNEQFF. Variable domain in full (rest from reference TRBV7-6 and TRBJ2-1): GAGVSQSPRYKVTKRGQDVALRCDPISGHVSLYWYRQALGQGPEFLTYFNYEAQQDKSGLPNDRFSAERPEGSISTLTIQRTEQRDSAMYRCASSNPGQSFNEQFFGPGTRLTVL.

The chain recombines TRBV7-2 with TRBJ2-4; 13 nucleotides agree with TRBD2. Germline trimming cut 4 bases from V and 7 bases from J; bases unmatched to any gene: 7. This CDR3 spans 16 amino acids. Germline V gene lookup returns CDR1 SGHTA and CDR2 FQGNSA. The CDR3 region has the DNA TGTGCCAGCAGCTCCGGACTAGCGGGAGCGGTGAACATTCAGTACTTC. Translated, it gives CASSSGLAGAVNIQYF. Full variable domain (rest looked up from reference TRBV7-2 and TRBJ2-4): GAGVSQSPSNKVTEKGKDVELRCDPISGHTALYWYRQSLGQGLEFLIYFQGNSAPDKSGLPSDRFSAERTGGSVSTLTIQRTQQEDSAVYLCASSSGLAGAVNIQYFGAGTRLSVL.

The chain recombines TRBV6-1 with TRBJ1-5, with D tentatively TRBD1 (6 bases). V was pared by 4 bases and J by 0 bases, with 19 bases between. The CDR3 totals 18 residues. Germline loops: CDR1 MNHNS, CDR2 SASEGT. The CDR3 nucleotides are TGTGCCAGCAGTGTGGGCCCCGGGGGGCCCTATAGCAATCAGCCCCAGCATTTT. It specifies CASSVGPGGPYSNQPQHF.

The chain couples TRBV5-8 to TRBJ2-7; D is ambiguous. The CDR3 consists of 15 residues. Deletions cut 7 bases from V and 3 bases from J, with 20 bases between. Germline values: CDR1 SGHTS, CDR2 YDEGEE. CDR3 in amino acids: CASSLGSARIYEQYF. The CDR3 bases are TGTGCCAGCTCCCTCGGATCCGCAAGGATCTACGAGCAGTACTTC.